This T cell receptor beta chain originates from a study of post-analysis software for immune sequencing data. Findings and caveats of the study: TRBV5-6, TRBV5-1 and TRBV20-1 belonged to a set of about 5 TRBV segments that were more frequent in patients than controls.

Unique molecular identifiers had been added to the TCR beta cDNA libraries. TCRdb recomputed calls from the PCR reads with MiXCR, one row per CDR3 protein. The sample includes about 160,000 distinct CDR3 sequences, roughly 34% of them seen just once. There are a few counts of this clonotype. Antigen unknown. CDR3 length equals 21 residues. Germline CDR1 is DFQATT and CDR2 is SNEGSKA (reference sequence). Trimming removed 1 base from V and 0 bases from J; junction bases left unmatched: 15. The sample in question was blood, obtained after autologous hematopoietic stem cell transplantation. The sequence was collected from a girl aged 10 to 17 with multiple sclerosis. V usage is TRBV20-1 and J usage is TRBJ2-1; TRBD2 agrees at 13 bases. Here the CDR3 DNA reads TGCAGTGCTAGAGCCGGGGGAGTAACTAGCGGGGGGGAAAGCTCCTACAATGAGCAGTTCTTC. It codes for CSARAGGVTSGGESSYNEQFF.